This T cell receptor beta chain derives from a study of T cells in Graves' hyperthyroidism and ophthalmopathy. General study results and limits: Most thyroid clonotypes expanded above 0.001 were also detected in blood.

This clonotype was picked up many times. Its antigen is still unknown. Patients were aged 18 to 65, had disease duration under 2 months, and had newly diagnosed hyperthyroidism. Germline CDR1 is MDHEN and CDR2 is SYDVKM. This CDR3 region has 14 residues. The V gene lost 4 bases and the J gene lost 3 bases, with 12 bases spanning the gap. RNA transcripts were the template for amplifying TCR beta CDR3 regions. With the HTBI primer set, the TCR CDR3 went through a first round of RT-PCR. TCRdb re-analysed the multiplex PCR reads in MiXCR, keeping a single row per CDR3 protein. The repertoire holds under 450,000 distinct CDR3 sequences, with around 14% as singletons.

The sequence came from a woman aged 18-29 years with Graves' hyperthyroidism. The chain recombines TRBV28 with TRBJ2-5; D remains ambiguous. Source material: blood. For the CDR3, the DNA is TGTGCCAGCAGTTCCCTAGACCTAAAAGAGACCCAGTACTTC. As protein: CASSSLDLKETQYF.